The following is a TCR beta chain sequence with its context. Its antigen is currently not known. There are no base qualities to consult, and no much larger clone falls within one base. Using the deep immunoSEQ assay, multiplex PCR amplified TCR CDR3 regions from genomic DNA. Genomic DNA extracted from each cell subset was distributed evenly over all wells of several immunoSEQ 96-well plates, and each plate served as one replicate. For unsorted PBMC, 300 to 350 ng genomic DNA, equal to approximately 30,000 T cell genomes, was loaded into each replicate PCR. Unsorted PBMC genomic DNA was sequenced across ten immunoSEQ deep assay plates. Purified libraries were quantified with a Qubit 3.0 fluorometer, sized on a Bioanalyzer 2100, and re-quantified with the KAPA Library Quantification kit. Every immunoSEQ 96-well plate was sequenced on a dedicated single-read 150-cycle Illumina NextSeq 550 flow cell. Per the source publication's procedure: Because the immunoSEQ output included only junctional sequences and no quality scores, the filtering could not be the same as the filtering used for full-length reads. Sequences were annotated with PyIR, a Python wrapper for IgBLAST v1.9, using IMGT germline references to assign V/J genes and CDR3. Reads were removed for weak V/J assignments (E-value above 1e-6), missing CDR3, stop codons, out-of-frame junctions, or ambiguous translated residues. V3J clonotypes were defined by identical inferred V gene, J gene, and CDR3 amino acid sequence. The percentage overlap between two repertoires was calculated by dividing the number of shared unique clonotypes by the size of the smaller repertoire. Richness of each repertoire was evaluated using RTK rarefaction, the Chao1 estimator, and Recon v2.1 estimates of unobserved clonotypes. TCRdb re-hosts the immuneACCESS table, in-frame sequences only. Its copies lack some clones; in the studies checked, an unresolved V gene accounts for under half of them, and the cause for the rest is not known. V, J and clone size are those of that table, while D and trimming were read from the DNA. In all, the sample holds roughly 500,000 clones, and 60% to 85% of those were seen once. Jointly, the top ten make up over 10% of the sample.

From cysteine to phenylalanine, the CDR3 is 15 amino acids long. Only the CDR3 DNA stays, 45 bases, in frame from base 1. V is clipped by 6 bases and J by 0 bases, and the sequence between their germline boundaries is 12 bases long. CDR1 and CDR2, per the germline V gene (reference sequence), are PRHDT and FYEKMQ. The record originates from a study of shared clonotypes between healthy human individuals (dated by TCRdb to the early 2020s). For the study in its entirety: The cohort included a few men and a couple of women between 18 and 49 years of age. The study deeply sequenced blood TCR repertoires of several healthy adults to estimate repertoire size and the extent of clonotype sharing between individuals. Libraries were prepared and TCR repertoires were sequenced by different laboratories using diverse techniques, in order to increase sequencing depth and limit assay-specific biases. Leukapheresis yielded between about 0.94 and 9.5 billion PBMCs per donor.

General study outcomes and caveats: The genetic and exposure-history diversity represented was limited by the small number of donors. Pairwise subsampling indicated that sequencing depth was expected to affect the degree of clonotype sharing among donors. Sampling was restricted to blood, and TCR repertoires in tissue are likely to differ from TCR repertoires in blood.

The donors were healthy, HIV-negative adults who had no recently reported acute infections or vaccinations. Every donor was a Caucasian adult residing in Nashville, Tennessee, USA. For unsorted samples, around 90 million PBMCs were counted, and genomic DNA was extracted using the QIAamp DNA Blood Mini kit. Blood was obtained by leukapheresis, after which PBMCs were separated by Ficoll-Histopaque density gradient centrifugation and cryopreserved in liquid nitrogen vapor phase. Here the chain combines TRBV13 and TRBJ1-5, and possibly TRBD1, on 5 matching bases. Sequenced: PBMCs. The clonotype was recovered from a woman in her forties in good health. Some clones in this sample may be carry-over from other donors' samples. The CDR3 protein is CASSRRQTSNQPQHF. The bases read TGTGCCAGCAGTCGCCGACAGACTAGCAATCAGCCCCAGCATTTT.